The 9 T cell receptor beta chains given below trace back to one sample, sequenced in a study of blood T cells in healthy people across ages. A sample-barcoded 5' primer and a J-beta primer mix were used in a second PCR of roughly 7 to 11 cycles. TCRdb reprocessed the 5' RACE reads via MiXCR and lists one record per CDR3 protein. The sample holds 600,000 to 850,000 distinct CDR3 sequences, roughly 41% seen once. The sample was blood. These TCRs come from a woman aged 55-69 years in good health.

This clonotype was detected only a few times. The chain uses TRBV27 and TRBJ2-5; D possibly matches TRBD1 or TRBD2 (5 bases each). The ends were cut back, 3 bases at V and 5 bases at J, with 13 bases in the middle. Germline V gene sequence: CDR1 MNHEY, CDR2 SMNVEV (reference sequence). This CDR3 has 14 residues. The CDR3 region is CASSFVGARETQYF. The CDR3 DNA follows: TGTGCCAGCAGTTTCGTCGGGGCTAGGGAGACCCAGTACTTC.

For the CDR3, the DNA is TGTGCCAGCAGACCTGGGACAGGTCTCGAGCAGTACTTC. Protein product: CASRPGTGLEQYF. V is TRBV28 and J is TRBJ2-7; 8 bases fit TRBD1. The CDR3 sequence is 13 residues long. Germline V gene lookup returns CDR1 MDHEN and CDR2 SYDVKM. The J segment lost 6 bases and the V segment lost 6 bases, leaving 7 bases of the junction unmatched. Filled out from reference TRBV28 and TRBJ2-7, the complete variable domain reads DVKVTQSSRYLVKRTGEKVFLECVQDMDHENMFWYRQDPGLGLRLIYFSYDVKMKEKGDIPEGYSVSREKKERFSLILESASTNQTSMYLCASRPGTGLEQYFGPGTRLTVT.

This chain connects TRBV9 to TRBJ2-7; 11 bases are a match to TRBD2. There are 15 residues in the CDR3. V gave up 4 bases and J gave up 6 bases; unmatched junction bases: 9. CDR1 is SGDLS and CDR2 is YYNGEE in the germline V gene. CDR3 DNA sequence: TGTGCCAGCAGCCCCCAACTAGCGGGAGAGGCCGAGCAGTACTTC. Amino acids: CASSPQLAGEAEQYF.

The chain uses TRBV24-1 and TRBJ2-7, with D hard to call. The J call may be faulty, since TRBJ2-5 better matches the DNA end. CDR3 length equals 12 residues. Germline CDR1 KGHDR, CDR2 SFDVKD. The CDR3 sequence: CATSDRIETQYF. DNA of the CDR3: TGTGCCACCAGTGATAGAATTGAGACCCAGTACTTC.

This chain uses TRBV28 with TRBJ2-7, with 7 bases lining up with TRBD1. This CDR3 has 14 residues. Germline assignment: CDR1 MDHEN and CDR2 SYDVKM. Germline trimming cut 5 bases from V and 8 bases from J; bases unmatched to any gene: 12. The CDR3: CASSQTGVTTKQYF. As DNA, the CDR3 is TGTGCCAGCAGTCAAACAGGGGTTACTACGAAGCAGTACTTC.

In its sample, this clonotype was seen once. The chain carries TRBV2 and TRBJ2-1, with 9 nucleotides matching TRBD2. CDR1 is SNHLY and CDR2 is FYNNEI in the germline V gene. The length of the CDR3 is 15 residues. The junction had 12 bases not matched to a gene; V was cut back by 6 bases and J by 9 bases. CDR3 residues: CASRSQRGAGVEQFF. CDR3 bases: TGTGCCAGCAGGTCTCAGCGGGGGGCGGGGGTTGAGCAGTTCTTC. Full variable domain (missing parts from reference TRBV2 and TRBJ2-1): EPEVTQTPSHQVTQMGQEVILRCVPISNHLYFYWYRQILGQKVEFLVSFYNNEISEKSEIFDDQFSVERPDGSNFTLKIRSTKLEDSAMYFCASRSQRGAGVEQFFGPGTRLTVL.

About this clonotype: One junction end does not reproduce the germline sequence, and a read error may be involved. The chain links TRBV5-1 to TRBJ2-1; 8 bases align to TRBD1. Germline V lookup: CDR1 SGHRS, CDR2 YFSETQ. There are 17 residues in the CDR3. The CDR3 DNA sequence: TGCGCCGGCAGCTTACCAACAGGGGGAGGAGGAGGTAATGAGCAGTTCTTC. Translation gives CAGSLPTGGGGGNEQFF.

At least ten counts were recorded for this clonotype. The junction departs from germline at one end; a sequencing error may be responsible. The chain uses TRBV5-1 and TRBJ2-7; D not resolved. Germline V CDR1 and CDR2: SGHRS, YFSETQ. The CDR3 is 11 amino acids. CDR3 in DNA: TGTGCCAGCAGTTCCAACTACGAGCAGTACTTC. It translates to CASSSNYEQYF.

V and J are TRBV15 and TRBJ2-3; D gene ambiguous. V lost 0 bases to trimming and J lost 7 bases, with 8 bases between them. The CDR3 spans 13 residues. Germline-derived CDR1 and CDR2 are LNHNV and YYDKDF (reference sequence). The DNA for the CDR3 is TGTGCCACCAGCAGAGAAAGACAAAATACGCAGTATTTT. Protein product: CATSRERQNTQYF. Based on the CDR3 plus reference TRBV15 and TRBJ2-3, the full variable domain is DAMVIQNPRYQVTQFGKPVTLSCSQTLNHNVMYWYQQKSSQAPKLLFHYYDKDFNNEADTPDNFQSRRPNTSFCFLDIRSPGLGDTAMYLCATSRERQNTQYFGPGTRLTVL.